The clone carrying this TCR beta chain was counted a single time. Its specificity is unknown. Germline V gene sequence: CDR1 SGHTA, CDR2 FQGTGA. The CDR3 extends over 15 amino acids. V was pared by 3 bases and J by 0 bases, with 6 bases between. Both 60 Vbeta primers and 13 Jbeta primers went into the PCR. Measured with immunoSEQ multiplex PCR; TCRdb has only the in-frame clones, and not every one. The table includes 130,000 to 150,000 clones, approximately 79% detected once. These data belong to a study of cytomegalovirus exposure and HLA in healthy donors. Study-wide results and limits: Likely technical artifact: a cluster of highly shared sequence variants. Productive rates of about 87% or about 30% were seen for most TCR beta V segments in an earlier analysis. The classifier, whose performance was assessed in both the original and validation cohorts, reportedly diagnosed cytomegalovirus status with high specificity and sensitivity. Presence/absence results assume similar sequencing depth per donor, which may not hold.

The chain combines TRBV7-3 with TRBJ2-6; D is uncertain. The TCR sequence derives from a man between 18 and 29 years old in good health and CMV-seropositive. The sample taken for sequencing was PBMCs. The CDR3, as DNA: TGTGCCAGCAGCTTTCTGTCCTCTGGGGCCAACGTCCTGACTTTC. Translated, it gives CASSFLSSGANVLTF.